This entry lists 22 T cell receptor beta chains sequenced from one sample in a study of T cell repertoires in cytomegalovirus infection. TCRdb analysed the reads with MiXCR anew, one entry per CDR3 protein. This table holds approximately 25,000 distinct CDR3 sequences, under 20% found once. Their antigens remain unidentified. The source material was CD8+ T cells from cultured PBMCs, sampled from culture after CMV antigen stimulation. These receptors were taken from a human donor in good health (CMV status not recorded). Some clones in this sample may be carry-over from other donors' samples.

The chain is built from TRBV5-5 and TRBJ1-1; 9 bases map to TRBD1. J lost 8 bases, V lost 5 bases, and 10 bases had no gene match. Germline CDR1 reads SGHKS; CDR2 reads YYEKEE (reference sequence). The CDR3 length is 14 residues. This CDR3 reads CASSTGGGLGEAFF. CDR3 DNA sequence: TGTGCCAGCAGTACAGGGGGCGGACTAGGAGAAGCTTTCTTT.

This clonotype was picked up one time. This chain's CDR3 is CASSWTGDRETQYF. CDR3 DNA: TGCGCCAGCAGCTGGACAGGGGACAGGGAGACCCAGTACTTC. The V gene is TRBV5-1, the J gene TRBJ2-5; 9 bases agree with TRBD1. This CDR3 has 14 residues. The trim removed 3 bases at V and 5 bases at J, leaving 5 bases unmatched. Germline V gene data show CDR1 as SGHRS and CDR2 as YFSETQ.

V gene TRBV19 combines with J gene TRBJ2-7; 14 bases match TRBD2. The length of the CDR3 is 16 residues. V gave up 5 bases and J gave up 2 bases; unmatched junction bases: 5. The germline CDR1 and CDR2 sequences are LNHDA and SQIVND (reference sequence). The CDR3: CASSYGLAGGPYEQYF. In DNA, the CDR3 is TGTGCCAGTAGTTATGGACTAGCGGGAGGACCCTACGAGCAGTACTTC.

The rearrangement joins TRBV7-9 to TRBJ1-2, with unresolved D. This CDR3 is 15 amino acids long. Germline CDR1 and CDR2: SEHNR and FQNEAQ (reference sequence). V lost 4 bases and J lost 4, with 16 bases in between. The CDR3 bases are TGTGCCAGCAGCTATCCGGTCCCAGCATCCTATGGCTACACCTTC. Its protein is CASSYPVPASYGYTF.

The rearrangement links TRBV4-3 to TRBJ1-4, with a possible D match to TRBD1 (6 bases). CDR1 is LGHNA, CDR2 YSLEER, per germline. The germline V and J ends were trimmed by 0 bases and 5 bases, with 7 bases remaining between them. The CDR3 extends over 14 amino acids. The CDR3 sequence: CASSQDQGNEKLFF. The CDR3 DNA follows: TGCGCCAGCAGCCAAGACCAGGGGAATGAAAAACTGTTTTTT.

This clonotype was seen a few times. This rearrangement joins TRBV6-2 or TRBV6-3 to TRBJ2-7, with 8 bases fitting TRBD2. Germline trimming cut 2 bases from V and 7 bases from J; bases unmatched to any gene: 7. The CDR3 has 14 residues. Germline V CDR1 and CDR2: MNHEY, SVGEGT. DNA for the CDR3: TGTGCCAGCAGTTACGCCGATAGCGGGGCAGAGCAGTACTTC. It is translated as CASSYADSGAEQYF.

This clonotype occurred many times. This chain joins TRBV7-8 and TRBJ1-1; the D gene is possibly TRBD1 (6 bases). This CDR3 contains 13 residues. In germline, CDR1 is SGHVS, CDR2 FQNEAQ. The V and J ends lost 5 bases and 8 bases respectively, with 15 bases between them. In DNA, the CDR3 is TGTGCCAGCAGCCCCGGTCGGGACATAGAAGCTTTCTTT. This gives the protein CASSPGRDIEAFF.

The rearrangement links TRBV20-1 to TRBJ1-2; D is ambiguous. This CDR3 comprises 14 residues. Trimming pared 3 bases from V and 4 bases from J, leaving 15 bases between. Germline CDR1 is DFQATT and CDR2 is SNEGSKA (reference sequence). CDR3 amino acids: CSARMGLDGYGYTF. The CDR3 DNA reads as TGCAGTGCTAGGATGGGCCTCGATGGCTATGGCTACACCTTC.

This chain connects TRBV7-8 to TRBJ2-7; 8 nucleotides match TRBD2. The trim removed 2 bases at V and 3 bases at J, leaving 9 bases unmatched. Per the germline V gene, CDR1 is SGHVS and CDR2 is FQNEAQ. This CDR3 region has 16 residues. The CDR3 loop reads CASSLTAGGPVYEQYF. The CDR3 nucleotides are TGTGCCAGCAGCTTAACGGCGGGGGGTCCGGTCTACGAGCAGTACTTC.

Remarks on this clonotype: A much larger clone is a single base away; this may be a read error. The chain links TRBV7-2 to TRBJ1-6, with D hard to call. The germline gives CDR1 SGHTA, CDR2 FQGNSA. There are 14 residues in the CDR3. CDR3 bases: TGTGCCAGCAGCTTAGCGGGTAATAATTCAGCCCTCCACTTT. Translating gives CASSLAGNNSALHF.

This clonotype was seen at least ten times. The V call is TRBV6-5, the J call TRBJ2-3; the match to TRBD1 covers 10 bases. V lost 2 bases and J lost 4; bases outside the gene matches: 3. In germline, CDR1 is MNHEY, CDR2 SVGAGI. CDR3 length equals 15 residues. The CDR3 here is CASSYGGQGPDTQYF. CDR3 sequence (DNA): TGTGCCAGCAGTTACGGGGGACAGGGGCCAGATACGCAGTATTTT.

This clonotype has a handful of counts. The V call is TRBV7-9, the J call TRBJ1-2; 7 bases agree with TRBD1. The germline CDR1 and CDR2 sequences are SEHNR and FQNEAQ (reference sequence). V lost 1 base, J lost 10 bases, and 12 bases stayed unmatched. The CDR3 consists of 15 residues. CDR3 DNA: TGTGCCAGCAGCTTAGAGGACAGGTCCAAAGGTTTCTACACCTTC. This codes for CASSLEDRSKGFYTF.

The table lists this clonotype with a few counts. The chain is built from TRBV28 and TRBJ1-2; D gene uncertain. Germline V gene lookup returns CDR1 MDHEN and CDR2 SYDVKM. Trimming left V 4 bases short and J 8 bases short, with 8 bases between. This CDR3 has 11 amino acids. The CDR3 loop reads CASSYGRGYTF. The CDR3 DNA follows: TGTGCCAGCAGTTATGGGCGCGGCTACACCTTC.

This CDR3 is CASSPTGLNEQFF. DNA for the CDR3: TGTGCCAGCAGTCCTACAGGGCTTAATGAGCAGTTCTTC. The chain couples TRBV27 to TRBJ2-1; D is possibly TRBD1 (6 bases). CDR1 and CDR2 (germline): MNHEY, SMNVEV (reference sequence). The CDR3 runs 13 residues. V dropped 5 bases and J dropped 7 bases, with 12 bases sitting between them.

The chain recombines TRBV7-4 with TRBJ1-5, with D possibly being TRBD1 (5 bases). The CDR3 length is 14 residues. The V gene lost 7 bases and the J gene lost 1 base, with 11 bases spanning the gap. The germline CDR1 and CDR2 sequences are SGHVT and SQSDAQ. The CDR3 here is CASKPGGSNQPQHF. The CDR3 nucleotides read TGTGCCAGCAAGCCGGGGGGAAGCAATCAGCCCCAGCATTTT.

This CDR3 is CASSWTGEEQYF. The CDR3 region has the DNA TGTGCCAGCAGCTGGACAGGGGAGGAGCAGTACTTC. V usage is TRBV12-3 or TRBV12-4 and J usage is TRBJ2-7, with 9 nucleotides matching TRBD1. The CDR3 length is 12 residues. Trimming cost V 6 bases and J 7 bases; bases outside gene matches: 4.

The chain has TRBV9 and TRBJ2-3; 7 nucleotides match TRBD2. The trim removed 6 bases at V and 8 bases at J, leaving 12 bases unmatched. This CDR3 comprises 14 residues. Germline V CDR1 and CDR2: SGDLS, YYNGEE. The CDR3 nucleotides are TGTGCCAGCAACAGCGGGGAGGCACTAGGTACGCAGTATTTT. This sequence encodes CASNSGEALGTQYF.

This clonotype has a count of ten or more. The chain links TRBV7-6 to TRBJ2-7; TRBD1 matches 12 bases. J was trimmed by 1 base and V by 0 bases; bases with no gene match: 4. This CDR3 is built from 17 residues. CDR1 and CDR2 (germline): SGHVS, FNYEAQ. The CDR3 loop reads CASSLAVGQGASYEQYF. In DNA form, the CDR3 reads TGTGCCAGCAGCTTAGCGGTGGGACAGGGGGCATCCTACGAGCAGTACTTC.

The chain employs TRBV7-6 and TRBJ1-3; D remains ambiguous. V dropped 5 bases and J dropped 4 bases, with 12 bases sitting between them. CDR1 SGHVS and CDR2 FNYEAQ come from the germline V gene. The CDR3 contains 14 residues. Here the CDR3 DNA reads TGTGCCAGCAGCCAGGAGGCAGAAGGAAACACCATATATTTT. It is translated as CASSQEAEGNTIYF.

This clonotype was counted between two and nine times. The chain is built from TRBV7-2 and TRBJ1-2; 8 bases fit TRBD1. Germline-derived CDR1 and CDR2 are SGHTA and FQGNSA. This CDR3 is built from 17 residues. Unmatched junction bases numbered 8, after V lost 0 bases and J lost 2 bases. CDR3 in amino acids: CASSLAPQGAPNYGYTF. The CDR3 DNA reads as TGTGCCAGCAGCTTAGCACCCCAGGGGGCCCCGAACTATGGCTACACCTTC. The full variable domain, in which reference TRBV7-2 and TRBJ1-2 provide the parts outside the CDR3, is GAGVSQSPSNKVTEKGKDVELRCDPISGHTALYWYRQSLGQGLEFLIYFQGNSAPDKSGLPSDRFSAERTGGSVSTLTIQRTQQEDSAVYLCASSLAPQGAPNYGYTFGSGTRLTVV.

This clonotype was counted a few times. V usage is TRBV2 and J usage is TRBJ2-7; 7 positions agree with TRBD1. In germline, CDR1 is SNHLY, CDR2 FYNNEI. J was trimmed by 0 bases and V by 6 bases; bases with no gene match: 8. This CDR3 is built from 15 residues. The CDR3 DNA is TGTGCCAGCAGGGGGACAGACTACCTCTCCTACGAGCAGTACTTC. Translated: CASRGTDYLSYEQYF. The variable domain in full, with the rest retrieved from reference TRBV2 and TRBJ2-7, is EPEVTQTPSHQVTQMGQEVILRCVPISNHLYFYWYRQILGQKVEFLVSFYNNEISEKSEIFDDQFSVERPDGSNFTLKIRSTKLEDSAMYFCASRGTDYLSYEQYFGPGTRLTVT.

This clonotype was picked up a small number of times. CDR3 DNA sequence: TGTGCCAGCAGCTTAACCCGGACAGCCTACGAGCAGTACTTC. Residues: CASSLTRTAYEQYF. V gene TRBV11-2 combines with J gene TRBJ2-7; D may be TRBD1 (6 bases). CDR3 size: 14 residues. V was pared by 2 bases and J by 2 bases, with 10 bases between. Germline V lookup: CDR1 SGHAT, CDR2 FQNNGV.